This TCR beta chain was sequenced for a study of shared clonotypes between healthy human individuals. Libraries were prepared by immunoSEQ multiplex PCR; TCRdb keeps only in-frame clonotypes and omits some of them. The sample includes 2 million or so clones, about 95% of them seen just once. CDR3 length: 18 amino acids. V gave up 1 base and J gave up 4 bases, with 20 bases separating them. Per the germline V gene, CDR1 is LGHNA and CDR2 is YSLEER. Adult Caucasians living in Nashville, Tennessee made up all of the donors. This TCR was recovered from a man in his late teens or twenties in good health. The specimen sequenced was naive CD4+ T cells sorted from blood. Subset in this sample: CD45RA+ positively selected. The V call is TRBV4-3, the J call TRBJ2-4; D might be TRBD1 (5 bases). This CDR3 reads CASSQGEALGPGKNIQYF. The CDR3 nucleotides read TGCGCCAGCAGCCAAGGCGAGGCGTTGGGCCCAGGGAAAAACATTCAGTACTTC.